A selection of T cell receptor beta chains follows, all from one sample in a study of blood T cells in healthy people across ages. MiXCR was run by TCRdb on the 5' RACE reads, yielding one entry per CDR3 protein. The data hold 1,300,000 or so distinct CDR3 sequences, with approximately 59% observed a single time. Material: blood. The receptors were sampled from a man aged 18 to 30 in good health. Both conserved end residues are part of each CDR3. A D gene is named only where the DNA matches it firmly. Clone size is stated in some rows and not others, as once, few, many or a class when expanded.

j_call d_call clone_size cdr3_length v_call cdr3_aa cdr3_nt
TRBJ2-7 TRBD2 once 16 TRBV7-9 CASSPPIPGGVYEQYF TGTGCCAGCAGCCCCCCAATTCCGGGAGGCGTCTACGAGCAGTACTTC
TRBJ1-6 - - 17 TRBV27 CASSLYMFGASGSPLHF TGTGCCAGCAGTTTATACATGTTCGGTGCAAGCGGCTCACCCCTCCACTTT
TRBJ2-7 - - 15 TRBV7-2 CASSLGLARSYEQYF TGTGCCAGCAGCTTAGGGCTAGCGAGGTCCTACGAGCAGTACTTC
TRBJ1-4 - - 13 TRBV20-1 CSAREGGKEKLFF TGCAGTGCTAGAGAGGGCGGAAAAGAAAAACTGTTTTTT
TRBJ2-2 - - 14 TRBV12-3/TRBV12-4 CASSLTDCGGELFF TGTGCCAGCAGTTTAACAGACTGTGGCGGGGAGCTGTTTTTT
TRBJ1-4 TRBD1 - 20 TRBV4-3 CASSQAIEDREGEANEKLFF TGCGCCAGCAGCCAAGCTATTGAGGACAGGGAAGGGGAGGCTAATGAAAAACTGTTTTTT
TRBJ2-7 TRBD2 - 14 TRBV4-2 CASSTRDYHYEQYF TGTGCCAGCAGCACGCGGGACTACCACTACGAGCAGTACTTC
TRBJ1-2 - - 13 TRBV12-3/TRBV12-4 CASSLAFSSGYTF TGTGCCAGCAGTTTAGCCTTCAGCTCTGGCTACACCTTC
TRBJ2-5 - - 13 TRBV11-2 CASGFAGRETQYF TGTGCCAGCGGCTTCGCGGGGAGAGAGACCCAGTACTTC
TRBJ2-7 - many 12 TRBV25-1 CASSGDGYEQYF TGTGCCAGCAGTGGAGACGGATACGAGCAGTACTTC
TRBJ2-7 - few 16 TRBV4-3 CASSQDFESGVYEQYF TGCGCCAGCAGCCAAGATTTCGAGTCAGGAGTCTACGAGCAGTACTTC
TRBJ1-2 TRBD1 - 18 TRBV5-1 CASSLVGTATSKWYGYTF TGCGCCAGCAGCTTGGTGGGGACAGCCACTTCTAAGTGGTATGGCTACACCTTC
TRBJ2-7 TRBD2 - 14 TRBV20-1 CSARGLADPYEQYF TGCAGTGCTAGAGGGCTAGCGGACCCCTACGAGCAGTACTTC
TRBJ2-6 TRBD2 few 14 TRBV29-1 CSVDGGAGANVLTF TGCAGCGTTGATGGGGGGGCTGGGGCCAACGTCCTGACTTTC
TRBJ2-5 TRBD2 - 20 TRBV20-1 CSASPSVSRLAELYQETQYF TGCAGTGCTAGCCCTTCCGTTTCGAGACTAGCGGAATTATACCAAGAGACCCAGTACTTC
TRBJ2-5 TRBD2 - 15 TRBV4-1 CASSFPSGRPPQQYF TGCGCCAGCAGCTTCCCTAGCGGGAGGCCTCCCCAGCAGTACTTC
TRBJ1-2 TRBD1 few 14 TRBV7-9 CASSFQTGKDGYTF TGTGCCAGCAGCTTCCAGACAGGGAAGGATGGCTACACCTTC
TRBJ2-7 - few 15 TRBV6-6 CASTLDGRRDYEQYF TGTGCCAGCACCCTGGACGGCCGGAGAGACTACGAGCAGTACTTC
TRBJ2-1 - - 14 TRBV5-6 CASSFLEGPNEQFF TGTGCCAGCAGCTTTCTTGAGGGACCAAATGAGCAGTTCTTC
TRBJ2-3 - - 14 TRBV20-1 CSGYDGTLTDTQYF TGCAGTGGATACGACGGGACACTCACAGATACGCAGTATTTT
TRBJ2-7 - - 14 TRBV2 CASRDTGTDYEQYF TGTGCCAGCAGGGACACCGGGACGGATTACGAGCAGTACTTC
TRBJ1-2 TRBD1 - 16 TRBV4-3 CASSQEGTGGNYGYTF TGCGCCAGCAGCCAAGAGGGGACAGGGGGAAACTATGGCTACACCTTC
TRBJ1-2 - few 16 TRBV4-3 CASSPYRVGFGYGYTF TGCGCCAGCAGCCCTTACAGGGTAGGGTTCGGGTATGGCTACACCTTC
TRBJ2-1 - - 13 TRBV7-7 CASSLAINNEQFF TGTGCCAGCAGCCTCGCCATTAACAATGAGCAGTTCTTC
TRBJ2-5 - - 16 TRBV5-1 CASSLLRPAGQETQYF TGCGCCAGCAGCTTGTTGCGTCCGGCGGGTCAAGAGACCCAGTACTTC
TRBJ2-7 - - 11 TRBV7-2 CAISTPETQYF TGTGCCATCTCAACACCCGAGACGCAGTACTTC
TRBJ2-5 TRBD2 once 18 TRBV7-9 CASSLVVWLAGARETQYF TGTGCCAGCAGCTTAGTAGTGTGGCTAGCGGGAGCCCGGGAGACCCAGTACTTC
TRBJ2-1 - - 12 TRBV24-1 CATSEPGQEQFF TGTGCCACCAGTGAACCCGGACAGGAGCAGTTCTTC
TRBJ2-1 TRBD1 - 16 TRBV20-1 CSARDQRTGAGDEQFF TGCAGTGCTAGAGATCAGAGGACAGGGGCCGGGGATGAGCAGTTCTTC
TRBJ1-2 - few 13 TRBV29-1 CSVGGNPNYGYTF TGCAGCGTTGGAGGGAATCCCAACTATGGCTACACCTTC
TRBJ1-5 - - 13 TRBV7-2 CASSATGAQPQHF TGTGCCAGCAGCGCCACAGGAGCCCAGCCCCAGCATTTT
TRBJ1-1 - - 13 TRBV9 CASGVGAGTEAFF TGTGCCAGCGGCGTTGGAGCGGGCACTGAAGCTTTCTTT
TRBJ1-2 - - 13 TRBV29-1 CSVDEGQFSGYTF TGCAGCGTTGATGAAGGGCAGTTCTCTGGCTACACCTTC
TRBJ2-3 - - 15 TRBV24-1 CATSDLVQNTDTQYF TGTGCCACCAGTGATTTAGTACAGAACACAGATACGCAGTATTTT
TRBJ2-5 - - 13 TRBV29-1 CRIGGNPQETQYF TGCAGAATCGGGGGTAATCCACAAGAGACCCAGTACTTC
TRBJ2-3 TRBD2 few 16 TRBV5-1 CASSLALAGEVDTQYF TGCGCCAGCAGCTTGGCACTAGCGGGAGAGGTGGATACGCAGTATTTT
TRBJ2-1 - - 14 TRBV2 CASLPLGLVDEQFF TGTGCCAGCCTTCCCTTGGGCCTGGTCGATGAGCAGTTCTTC
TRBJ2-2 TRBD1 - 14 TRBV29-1 CSAGVSGGTGELFF TGCAGCGCTGGCGTCTCAGGGGGAACCGGGGAGCTGTTTTTT
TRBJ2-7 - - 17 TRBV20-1 CSARDRDKASRVYEQYF TGCAGTGCTAGAGATCGTGATAAGGCATCAAGGGTCTACGAGCAGTACTTC
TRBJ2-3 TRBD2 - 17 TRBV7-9 CASSARGGGAPTDTQYF TGTGCCAGCAGCGCCCGGGGGGGAGGCGCCCCCACAGATACGCAGTATTTT
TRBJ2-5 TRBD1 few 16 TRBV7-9 CASSLGNRDRQETQYF TGTGCCAGCAGCCTCGGAAACCGGGACAGACAGGAGACCCAGTACTTC
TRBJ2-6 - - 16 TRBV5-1 CASSLLSGTGANVLTF TGCGCCAGCAGCTTGCTGTCGGGGACTGGGGCCAACGTCCTGACTTTC
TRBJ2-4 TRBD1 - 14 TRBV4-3 CASSQARGRNIQYF TGCGCCAGCAGCCAAGCCAGGGGGCGAAACATTCAGTACTTC
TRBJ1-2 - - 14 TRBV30 CAWRTRGAPDGYTF TGTGCCTGGAGAACCCGGGGGGCGCCGGATGGCTACACCTTC